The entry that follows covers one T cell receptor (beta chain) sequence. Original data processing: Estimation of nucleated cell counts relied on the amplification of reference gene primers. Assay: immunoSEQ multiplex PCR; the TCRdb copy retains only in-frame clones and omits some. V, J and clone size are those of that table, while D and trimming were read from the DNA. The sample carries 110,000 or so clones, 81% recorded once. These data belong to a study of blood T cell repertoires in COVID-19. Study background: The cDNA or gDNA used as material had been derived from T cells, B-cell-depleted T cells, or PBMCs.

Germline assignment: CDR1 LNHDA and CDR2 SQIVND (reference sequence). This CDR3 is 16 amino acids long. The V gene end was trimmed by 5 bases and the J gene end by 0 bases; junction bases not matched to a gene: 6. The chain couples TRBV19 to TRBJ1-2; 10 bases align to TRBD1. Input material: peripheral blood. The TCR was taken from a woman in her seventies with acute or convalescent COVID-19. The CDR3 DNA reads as TGTGCCAGTAGTGTCCCGGGACAGGGGCCTAACTATGGCTACACCTTC. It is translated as CASSVPGQGPNYGYTF.